These 8 T cell receptor beta chains came from one sample sequenced in a study of T cell responses to AZD1222 COVID-19 vaccine. Sequencing was performed with immunoSEQ multiplex PCR; in TCRdb, only in-frame clones are kept and a portion is missing. The table includes some 150,000 clones, roughly 89% detected once. Sequenced here: peripheral blood, sampled 28 days after the second AZD1222 dose. The receptors derive from an adult who received the AZD1222 COVID-19 vaccine.

The V gene is TRBV7-6, the J gene TRBJ1-6; D remains unclear. CDR1 SGHVS and CDR2 FNYEAQ come from the germline V gene. The CDR3 has 16 residues. V lost 5 bases to trimming and J lost 0 bases, with 11 bases between them. CDR3 protein: CASSPGGPSYNSPLHF. In nucleotides, the CDR3 is TGTGCCAGCAGCCCCGGAGGGCCCTCCTATAATTCACCCCTCCACTTT.

The chain couples TRBV30 to TRBJ2-3, with 8 bases lining up with TRBD2. Trimming took 2 bases from V and 2 from J; bases not matched to a gene: 3. The CDR3 spans 14 residues. Germline V gene lookup returns CDR1 GTSNPN and CDR2 SVGIG (reference sequence). The CDR3 loop is CAWSIAGYTDTQYF. The CDR3, as DNA: TGTGCCTGGAGTATAGCGGGATACACAGATACGCAGTATTTT. The full variable domain, rest sourced from reference TRBV30 and TRBJ2-3, is SQTIHQWPATLVQPVGSPLSLECTVEGTSNPNLYWYRQAAGRGLQLLFYSVGIGQISSEVPQNLSASRPQDRQFILSSKKLLLSDSGFYLCAWSIAGYTDTQYFGPGTRLTVL.

CDR3 sequence reads: CASSQARGTRVEKLFF. CDR3 in DNA: TGCGCCAGCAGCCAGGCAAGGGGCACTAGGGTAGAAAAACTGTTTTTT. The rearrangement links TRBV4-1 to TRBJ1-4; possible D gene TRBD1, 5 bases. CDR3 length: 16 amino acids. The V gene's germline CDR1 is MGHRA and CDR2 YSYEKL. Trimming cost V 3 bases and J 8 bases, with 19 bases left between them.

This rearrangement joins TRBV6-2 or TRBV6-3 to TRBJ1-1; D is perhaps TRBD1 (5 bases). V was shortened by 2 bases and J by 1 base, with 20 bases between the two germline ends. The germline CDR1 and CDR2 sequences are MNHEY and SVGEGT. The CDR3 sequence is 18 residues long. The CDR3 DNA follows: TGTGCCAGCAGTTACGATGGGATCTGGGACGCCGAGAACACTGAAGCTTTCTTT. Translated, it gives CASSYDGIWDAENTEAFF.

The gene calls are TRBV20-1 and TRBJ1-2; TRBD1 matches 7 bases. The CDR3 consists of 15 residues. With V trimmed by 3 bases and J by 0 bases, 7 bases remained unmatched. CDR1 DFQATT and CDR2 SNEGSKA come from the germline V gene (reference sequence). CDR3 protein: CSASRDSQANYGYTF. CDR3 nucleotide sequence: TGCAGTGCTAGTAGGGACAGCCAAGCTAACTATGGCTACACCTTC.

This clone was seen only once. The chain links TRBV7-9 to TRBJ2-1; weak D call: TRBD2 (6 bases). Germline V lookup: CDR1 SEHNR, CDR2 FQNEAQ (reference sequence). The CDR3 is 15 residues long. The V and J ends lost 3 bases and 7 bases respectively, with 16 bases between them. CDR3 amino acids: CASSFGVAVGNEQFF. DNA for the CDR3: TGTGCCAGCAGCTTTGGAGTAGCGGTAGGGAATGAGCAGTTCTTC.

The V gene is TRBV7-9, the J gene TRBJ1-3; no clear D. The V and J ends lost 2 bases and 0 bases respectively, with 5 bases between them. The CDR3 has 14 residues. Germline V gives CDR1 SEHNR, CDR2 FQNEAQ (reference sequence). The DNA of the CDR3 is TGTGCCAGCAGCTTAAGGGCCTCTGGAAACACCATATATTTT. Amino acids: CASSLRASGNTIYF.

The chain couples TRBV7-9 to TRBJ2-7; D may match TRBD1 or TRBD2 (5 bases each). This CDR3 comprises 16 residues. Trimming took off 5 bases at V and 3 bases at J, with 20 bases between the two ends. Germline V gives CDR1 SEHNR, CDR2 FQNEAQ (reference sequence). In DNA, the CDR3 is TGTGCCAGCAGCCCCAAGCAGGGAAGGAGGCTCTACGAGCAGTACTTC. It specifies CASSPKQGRRLYEQYF.